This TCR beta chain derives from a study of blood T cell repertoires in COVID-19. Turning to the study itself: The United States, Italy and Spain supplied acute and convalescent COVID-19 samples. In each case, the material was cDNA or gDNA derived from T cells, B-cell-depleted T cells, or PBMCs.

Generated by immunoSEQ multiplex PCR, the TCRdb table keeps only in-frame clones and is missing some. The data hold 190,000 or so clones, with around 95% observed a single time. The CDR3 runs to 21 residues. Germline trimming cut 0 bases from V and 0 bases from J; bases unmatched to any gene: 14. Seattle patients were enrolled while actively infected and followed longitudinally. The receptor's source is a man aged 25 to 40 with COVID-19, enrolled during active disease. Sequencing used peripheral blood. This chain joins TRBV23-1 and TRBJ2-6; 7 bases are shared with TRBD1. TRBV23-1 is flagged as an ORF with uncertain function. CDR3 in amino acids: CASSQSIAPGQLLSGANVLTF. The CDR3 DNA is TGCGCCAGCAGTCAATCCATCGCTCCGGGACAGCTTCTCTCTGGGGCCAACGTCCTGACTTTC.